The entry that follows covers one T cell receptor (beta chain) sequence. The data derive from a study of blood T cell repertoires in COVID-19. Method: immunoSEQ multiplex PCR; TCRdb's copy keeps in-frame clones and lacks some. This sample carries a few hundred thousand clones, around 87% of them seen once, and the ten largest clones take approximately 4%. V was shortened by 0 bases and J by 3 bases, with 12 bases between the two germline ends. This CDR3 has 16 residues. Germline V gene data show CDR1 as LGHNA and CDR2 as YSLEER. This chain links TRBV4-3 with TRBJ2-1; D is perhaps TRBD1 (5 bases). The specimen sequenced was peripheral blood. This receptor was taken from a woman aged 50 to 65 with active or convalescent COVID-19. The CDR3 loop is CASSQDQGSHYNEQFF. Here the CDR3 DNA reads TGCGCCAGCAGCCAAGATCAGGGATCCCACTACAATGAGCAGTTCTTC.